Below are 3 T cell receptor beta chains sequenced from a single sample in a study of early T cells in non-severe SARS-CoV-2 infection. TCRdb fed the 5' RACE reads into MiXCR, producing one record per CDR3 protein. The sample records under 85,000 distinct CDR3 sequences, around 13% being singletons. Sequenced: whole blood. These TCRs come from an adult who was a healthcare worker with PCR-confirmed SARS-CoV-2 infection or an uninfected control (not recorded which).

In this sample, this clonotype turned up a few times. The V call is TRBV7-9, the J call TRBJ2-5; 7 bases map to TRBD2. This CDR3 is 18 amino acids long. Germline V CDR1 and CDR2: SEHNR, FQNEAQ (reference sequence). The V and J ends lost 2 bases and 2 bases, in that order; junction bases with no gene match: 14. The CDR3, as DNA: TGTGCCAGCAGCTTACCTCGACGATTAGCGGGTAAACAAGAGACCCAGTACTTC. As protein: CASSLPRRLAGKQETQYF.

The rearrangement joins TRBV7-2 to TRBJ2-1; 7 bases fit TRBD2. This CDR3 is 16 amino acids long. J gave up 0 bases and V 5 bases, and 7 bases lay outside the gene matches. Germline V gene sequence: CDR1 SGHTA, CDR2 FQGNSA. For the CDR3, the DNA is TGTGCCAGCAGCCCCGTCGGGGGGATCTCCTACAATGAGCAGTTCTTC. Translation: CASSPVGGISYNEQFF.

This chain connects TRBV10-3 to TRBJ2-7, with D possibly TRBD2 on 6 matching bases. The germline CDR1 and CDR2 sequences are ENHRY and SYGVKD. Trimming cost V 3 bases and J 4 bases, with 16 bases left between them. This CDR3 comprises 15 residues. The CDR3 sequence: CAISDGGSGGYEQYF. The CDR3 region has the DNA TGTGCCATCAGTGATGGAGGTAGCGGAGGTTACGAGCAGTACTTC.